These 23 T cell receptor beta chains were sequenced from one sample in a study of T cells after yellow fever vaccination. TCRdb passed the 5' RACE reads through MiXCR, listing each CDR3 protein once. The data show some 600,000 distinct CDR3 sequences, about 12% seen once. The sample was PBMCs, taken on the day of the yellow fever booster vaccination. These receptors all come from a man aged 25 to 40 who received the YFV17D yellow fever vaccine.

This sequence joins TRBV2 and TRBJ2-6, with D perhaps TRBD1 (6 bases). V lost 10 bases and J lost 0, with 10 bases in between. Germline assignment: CDR1 SNHLY and CDR2 FYNNEI. CDR3 length: 14 residues. CDR3 sequence (DNA): TGTGCCACCCGGGACAACTCTGGGGCCAACGTCCTGACTTTC. Residues: CATRDNSGANVLTF.

This clonotype was recorded a few times. The gene calls are TRBV20-1 and TRBJ2-5, with TRBD2 identical over 9 bases. Germline-derived CDR1 and CDR2 are DFQATT and SNEGSKA (reference sequence). The V gene end was trimmed by 5 bases and the J gene end by 5 bases; junction bases not matched to a gene: 9. The CDR3 contains 14 residues. The CDR3 loop is CSAHSGSGGETQYF. In nucleotides, the CDR3 is TGCAGTGCTCATAGCGGGAGTGGAGGGGAGACCCAGTACTTC.

This clonotype was seen a few times. The rearrangement links TRBV20-1 to TRBJ2-4; D call uncertain. CDR1 and CDR2 (germline): DFQATT, SNEGSKA (reference sequence). Trimming took 2 bases from V and 0 from J, leaving 5 bases between them. The CDR3 has 13 residues. In DNA form, the CDR3 reads TGCAGTGCTAGACTCCTAGCCAAAAACATTCAGTACTTC. Its protein is CSARLLAKNIQYF.

The V call is TRBV20-1, the J call TRBJ1-1; 8 nucleotides align to TRBD1. CDR3 size: 15 residues. V dropped 1 base and J dropped 1; count of bases not matched to a gene: 5. Germline values: CDR1 DFQATT, CDR2 SNEGSKA (reference sequence). The CDR3 sequence is CSARGQGLGNTEAFF. In DNA, the CDR3 is TGCAGTGCTAGAGGACAGGGGCTTGGGAACACTGAAGCTTTCTTT.

The chain is built from TRBV7-3 and TRBJ2-1; 16 nucleotides line up with TRBD2. The length of the CDR3 is 17 residues. Germline trimming cut 5 bases from V and 12 bases from J; bases unmatched to any gene: 13. Germline lookup yields CDR1 SGHTA and CDR2 FQGTGA. The CDR3 protein is CASSQTHGTSGRARQFF. The CDR3, as DNA: TGTGCCAGCAGCCAAACTCACGGGACTAGCGGGAGGGCGAGGCAGTTCTTC.

V and J are TRBV29-1 and TRBJ1-2; D unclear. CDR1 is SQVTM and CDR2 is ANQGSEA in the germline V gene. The CDR3 consists of 13 residues. Between the trimmed V and J ends, which lost 4 bases and 2 bases, there was a span of 11 bases. DNA for the CDR3: TGCAGCGTTGGTGAGGTCCTAAACTATGGCTACACCTTC. Translating gives CSVGEVLNYGYTF.

In this sample, this clonotype turned up a few times. This chain connects TRBV7-3 to TRBJ1-1; D possibly corresponds to TRBD1 (5 bases). The CDR3 runs to 14 residues. Trimming left V 5 bases short and J 5 bases short, with 15 bases between. Germline V gene sequence: CDR1 SGHTA, CDR2 FQGTGA. CDR3 nucleotides: TGTGCCAGCAGCACCACCGGGACGGATACTGAAGCTTTCTTT. The encoded protein is CASSTTGTDTEAFF.

This clonotype was recorded many times. V usage is TRBV5-5 and J usage is TRBJ2-2, with TRBD1 identical over 12 bases. V trimming: 3 bases; J trimming: 6 bases; junction bases outside the gene matches: 6. From germline, CDR1 is SGHKS and CDR2 YYEKEE (reference sequence). This CDR3 is 16 amino acids long. CDR3 bases: TGTGCCAGCAGCTCACCGGGACAGGGGGCGCCCGGGGAGCTGTTTTTT. This encodes CASSSPGQGAPGELFF.

The genes are TRBV7-9 and TRBJ1-3, with 7 positions matching TRBD1. After removal of 5 bases from V and 0 bases from J, the junction contained 4 bases not matched to a gene. The V gene's germline CDR1 is SEHNR and CDR2 FQNEAQ (reference sequence). The CDR3 totals 15 residues. CDR3 nucleotides: TGTGCCAGCAGCGTACAGGGGAGCTCTGGAAACACCATATATTTT. It yields the protein CASSVQGSSGNTIYF.

Many counts were recorded for this clonotype. This rearrangement joins TRBV7-6 to TRBJ2-2; the match to TRBD2 covers 8 bases. The CDR3 totals 16 residues. V trimming: 1 base; J trimming: 4 bases; junction bases outside the gene matches: 5. Germline V lookup: CDR1 SGHVS, CDR2 FNYEAQ. The CDR3 DNA reads as TGTGCCAGCAGCTTAGTGGCCGGGGGGGTCACCGGGGAGCTGTTTTTT. It specifies CASSLVAGGVTGELFF.

This clonotype was recorded a few times. This rearrangement joins TRBV10-3 to TRBJ2-5; TRBD1 matches at 8 bases. After removal of 10 bases from V and 5 bases from J, the junction contained 9 bases not matched to a gene. Germline lookup yields CDR1 ENHRY and CDR2 SYGVKD. The CDR3 length is 13 residues. This chain's CDR3 is CATSGGNGETQYF. CDR3 nucleotides: TGTGCCACCTCAGGGGGCAATGGGGAGACCCAGTACTTC.

This clonotype was counted a single time. A junction boundary mismatches the germline segment, possibly from a read error. The rearrangement links TRBV30 to TRBJ2-6, with TRBD2 as a possible D gene (6 bases). Germline values: CDR1 GTSNPN, CDR2 SVGIG (reference sequence). This CDR3 contains 15 residues. The DNA for the CDR3 is TGTGCCTGGGCAGGGAGGAGGTCTGGGGCCAACGTCCTGAATTTC. This encodes CAWAGRRSGANVLNF.

This chain uses TRBV11-3 with TRBJ2-3; weak D call: TRBD1 (5 bases). The CDR3 has 15 residues. V shed 5 bases and J shed 4 bases, with 16 bases lying between them. CDR1 and CDR2 from the germline V gene are SGHNT and YENEEA. The CDR3 DNA reads as TGTGCCAGCAGCCATTCCAGGTCCAGGGCAGATACGCAGTATTTT. Protein product: CASSHSRSRADTQYF.

The sample holds many counts of this clonotype. The chain uses TRBV4-2 and TRBJ2-7, with 7 bases fitting TRBD1. After removal of 4 bases from V and 4 bases from J, the junction contained 4 bases not matched to a gene. Germline V gene lookup returns CDR1 LGHNA and CDR2 YNFKEQ. This CDR3 region has 13 residues. The CDR3 region is CASSPQGEYEQYF. The CDR3 coding sequence is TGTGCCAGCAGCCCCCAGGGGGAGTACGAGCAGTACTTC.

V and J are TRBV28 and TRBJ1-1; D might be TRBD1 (5 bases). Trimming took 7 bases from V and 4 from J, leaving 19 bases between them. CDR3 size: 15 residues. The germline V gene encodes CDR1 MDHEN and CDR2 SYDVKM. DNA of the CDR3: TGTGCCAGCAATGGGGGAAGTCTCGGGGGCACTGAAGCTTTCTTT. Protein sequence: CASNGGSLGGTEAFF.

This clonotype was seen a few times. The V gene is TRBV6-2 or TRBV6-3, the J gene TRBJ1-5, with a tentative D call TRBD1 (5 bases). Germline V gene data show CDR1 as MNHEY and CDR2 as SVGEGT. The V and J ends lost 5 bases and 0 bases respectively, with 11 bases between them. CDR3 size: 15 residues. The CDR3 DNA sequence: TGTGCCAGCAGTCCTACAGGTGGTAGCAATCAGCCCCAGCATTTT. Translated, it gives CASSPTGGSNQPQHF.

The chain has TRBV6-2 or TRBV6-3 and TRBJ2-7; D not resolved. CDR3 size: 12 residues. Trimming removed 7 bases at V and 2 bases at J, with 9 bases between. Germline assignment: CDR1 MNHEY and CDR2 SVGEGT. CDR3 DNA sequence: TGTGCCAGCACCCACAACACCTACGAGCAGTACTTC. The encoded protein is CASTHNTYEQYF.

This chain links TRBV29-1 with TRBJ1-1; 11 bases line up with TRBD1. Germline CDR1 is SQVTM and CDR2 is ANQGSEA. CDR3 length equals 15 residues. V trimming: 7 bases; J trimming: 5 bases; junction bases outside the gene matches: 12. Here the CDR3 reads CSAFKGQGARTEAFF. The CDR3 DNA is TGCAGCGCTTTTAAAGGACAGGGGGCCAGGACTGAAGCTTTCTTT.

This clonotype has more than one count but fewer than ten. V gene TRBV28 combines with J gene TRBJ1-1, with D possibly TRBD1 on 5 matching bases. Trimming shortened V by 9 bases and J by 3 bases, and 11 bases separated the two germline ends. The CDR3 totals 12 residues. The germline CDR1 and CDR2 sequences are MDHEN and SYDVKM. CDR3 sequence (DNA): TGTGCCAGTCACCAGGGTTACACTGAAGCTTTCTTT. It specifies CASHQGYTEAFF. Drawing the rest from reference TRBV28 and TRBJ1-1, the complete variable domain is DVKVTQSSRYLVKRTGEKVFLECVQDMDHENMFWYRQDPGLGLRLIYFSYDVKMKEKGDIPEGYSVSREKKERFSLILESASTNQTSMYLCASHQGYTEAFFGQGTRLTVV.

This sequence joins TRBV11-3 and TRBJ2-1; 14 bases line up with TRBD2. The CDR3 extends over 13 amino acids. Germline-derived CDR1 and CDR2 are SGHNT and YENEEA. V shed 8 bases, J shed 7 bases, and the junction held 1 base outside the gene matches. CDR3 nucleotides: TGTGCCAGCGGGACTAGCGGGAGTAATGAGCAGTTCTTC. Protein sequence: CASGTSGSNEQFF.

This chain links TRBV20-1 with TRBJ2-4; perhaps TRBD1 as D (5 bases). This CDR3 region has 13 residues. CDR1 and CDR2 from the germline V gene are DFQATT and SNEGSKA (reference sequence). The V end lost 6 bases, the J end lost 1 base, and 10 bases lay between the germline ends. The CDR3 here is CSAATAAKNIQYF. The CDR3 coding sequence is TGCAGTGCAGCGACAGCGGCCAAAAACATTCAGTACTTC.

This clonotype has just a few counts. CDR3 sequence reads: CSAAPQRGAGVIYEQYF. As DNA, the CDR3 is TGCAGTGCCGCACCCCAGAGGGGAGCGGGAGTTATCTACGAGCAGTACTTC. The chain recombines TRBV20-1 with TRBJ2-7, with 8 bases aligning to TRBD2. Germline V gene lookup returns CDR1 DFQATT and CDR2 SNEGSKA (reference sequence). The V segment lost 6 bases and the J segment 3 bases; nucleotides outside the gene matches: 19. The CDR3 is 17 amino acids.

This clonotype has more than one count but fewer than ten. The chain joins TRBV7-9 to TRBJ2-1; D is unresolved. The ends were cut back, 1 base at V and 2 bases at J, with 9 bases in the middle. The germline gives CDR1 SEHNR, CDR2 FQNEAQ (reference sequence). This CDR3 is 15 amino acids long. The CDR3 nucleotides read TGTGCCAGCAGCTTAGAGGAGTTCCCCTACAATGAGCAGTTCTTC. This encodes CASSLEEFPYNEQFF.